This TCR beta chain is drawn from a study of shared clonotypes between healthy human individuals. Findings and limits, study-wide: Of the naive CD4 clonotypes, approximately 5% were shared across four donors. Naive subsets generally exceeded memory subsets in estimated richness.

In regard to this clone: Its antigen is not known.

The germline CDR1 and CDR2 sequences are SGHTA and FQGNSA. This CDR3 has 17 residues. V lost 1 base, J lost 8 bases, and 14 bases stayed unmatched. The donor population consisted of healthy HIV-negative adults with no recent acute infections or vaccinations. Libraries were prepared by immunoSEQ multiplex PCR; TCRdb keeps only in-frame clonotypes and omits some of them. The sample shows a few million clones, just under 95% of them seen only once. This clonotype originated in a man aged 18 to 30 in good health. Some clones in this sample may be carry-over from other donors' samples. The source material was naive CD4+ T cells from PBMCs. Subset given: CD45RA+ positively selected. The rearrangement links TRBV7-2 to TRBJ1-2, with 9 bases identical to TRBD1. The CDR3 region is CASSLDTGTGQGRGYTF. The DNA for the CDR3 is TGTGCCAGCAGCTTAGACACCGGGACAGGGCAAGGACGGGGCTACACCTTC.